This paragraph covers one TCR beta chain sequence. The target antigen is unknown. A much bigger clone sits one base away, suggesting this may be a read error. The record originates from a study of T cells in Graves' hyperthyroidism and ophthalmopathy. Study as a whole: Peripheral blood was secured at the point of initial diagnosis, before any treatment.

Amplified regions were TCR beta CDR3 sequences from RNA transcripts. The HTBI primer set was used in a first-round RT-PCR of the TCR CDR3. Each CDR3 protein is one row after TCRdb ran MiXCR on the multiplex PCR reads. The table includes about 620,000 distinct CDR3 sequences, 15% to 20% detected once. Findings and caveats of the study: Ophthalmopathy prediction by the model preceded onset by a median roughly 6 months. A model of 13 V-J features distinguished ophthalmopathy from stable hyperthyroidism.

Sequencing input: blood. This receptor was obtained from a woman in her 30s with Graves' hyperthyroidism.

CDR3 in DNA: TGTGCCAGCAGACTATTCTTTGCAACTAATGATAAACTGTTTTTT. This gives the protein CASRLFFATNDKLFF. V and J are TRBV12-3 or TRBV12-4 and TRBJ1-4; no clear D gene. This CDR3 is 15 amino acids long.